The 11 T cell receptor beta chains below all came from one sample that was sequenced in a study of T cell repertoires in cytomegalovirus infection. TCRdb ran MiXCR on the reads and lists one entry per CDR3 protein. Of 700,000 to 950,000 distinct CDR3 sequences in the sample, 30% to 35% were seen once. The antigens of these receptors remain unknown. The sequenced sample was cultured CD8+ T cells from PBMCs, obtained from culture after CMV antigen stimulation. The receptors come from a human donor in good health (CMV status not recorded). Some clones in this sample may be carry-over from other donors' samples.

This clonotype occurred a few times. CDR3 coding DNA: TGTGCCAGCAGCTCTCAGGGTATCGGGGGTACGCAGTATTTT. This gives the protein CASSSQGIGGTQYF. This chain connects TRBV6-5 to TRBJ2-3, with D tentatively TRBD2 (6 bases). The CDR3 length is 14 residues. The germline CDR1 and CDR2 sequences are MNHEY and SVGAGI. Trimming took off 6 bases at V and 8 bases at J, with 18 bases between the two ends.

The chain joins TRBV12-3 or TRBV12-4 to TRBJ1-3, with a possible D match to TRBD1 (6 bases). Between the trimmed V and J ends, which lost 3 bases and 8 bases, there was a span of 17 bases. This CDR3 region has 15 residues. CDR3 region: CASSLGDRSGDTIYF. Written as DNA, the CDR3 is TGTGCCAGCAGTTTGGGCGACAGGTCGGGGGACACCATATATTTT.

The chain recombines TRBV7-9 with TRBJ2-5, with D possibly being TRBD2 (5 bases). V lost 1 base, J lost 0 bases, and 9 bases lay in between. The CDR3 is made up of 15 amino acids. Germline V gene lookup returns CDR1 SEHNR and CDR2 FQNEAQ (reference sequence). CDR3 residues: CASSLERGDQETQYF. CDR3 in DNA: TGTGCCAGCAGCTTAGAACGGGGAGACCAAGAGACCCAGTACTTC.

The chain is built from TRBV12-3 or TRBV12-4 and TRBJ1-4; maybe TRBD1 (5 bases). The CDR3 is 14 amino acids. V lost 9 bases and J lost 10, with 21 bases in between. The CDR3 sequence is CASAVSGGDGKLFF. In DNA form, the CDR3 reads TGTGCCAGTGCCGTCAGTGGCGGGGACGGAAAACTGTTTTTT.

This chain links TRBV12-3 or TRBV12-4 with TRBJ2-3; 16 nucleotides line up with TRBD2. The ends lost 6 bases at V and 1 base at J; junction bases unmatched: 13. The CDR3 sequence is 20 residues long. The CDR3 loop is CASRAPGTSGGALGTDTQYF. CDR3 bases: TGTGCCAGCAGGGCGCCCGGGACTAGCGGGGGGGCCTTGGGCACAGATACGCAGTATTTT.

The chain joins TRBV19 to TRBJ1-2; no reliable D call. Germline loops: CDR1 LNHDA, CDR2 SQIVND (reference sequence). The CDR3 is 13 residues long. The V and J ends lost 6 bases and 2 bases respectively, with 10 bases between them. CDR3 in amino acids: CASSYAVNYGYTF. Here the CDR3 DNA reads TGTGCCAGTAGCTATGCCGTCAACTATGGCTACACCTTC.

The count of this clonotype is one. The chain combines TRBV10-2 with TRBJ2-1; TRBD2 matches 9 bases. The V gene's germline CDR1 is WSHSY and CDR2 SAAADI. Trimming at V came to 8 bases and at J to 8 bases, leaving 4 bases not matched to a gene. The length of the CDR3 is 12 residues. The CDR3 region is CASGGGVYEQFF. The CDR3 region has the DNA TGCGCCAGCGGCGGGGGGGTATATGAGCAGTTCTTC.

This clonotype was seen repeatedly, ten times or more. The chain has TRBV4-2 and TRBJ1-1; 9 bases map to TRBD1. Trimming took 1 base from V and 6 from J; bases not matched to a gene: 9. Per the germline V gene, CDR1 is LGHNA and CDR2 is YNFKEQ. The CDR3 is 16 amino acids. The CDR3, as DNA: TGTGCCAGCAGCCAAGCTTTGGGACAGGGTCCCCCTGAAGCTTTCTTT. It encodes CASSQALGQGPPEAFF.

This clonotype was picked up a small number of times. CDR3 sequence reads: CASSEEGLSGNTIYF. CDR3 sequence (DNA): TGTGCCAGCAGTGAAGAGGGGCTATCTGGAAACACCATATATTTT. The chain employs TRBV6-1 and TRBJ1-3, with a tentative D call TRBD1 (5 bases). CDR1 is MNHNS and CDR2 is SASEGT in the germline V gene. The CDR3 consists of 15 residues. Trimming stripped 1 base from V and 1 base from J, with 8 bases between.

This sequence joins TRBV29-1 and TRBJ1-2, with D perhaps TRBD1 (5 bases). Trimming shortened V by 4 bases and J by 5 bases, and 17 bases separated the two germline ends. This CDR3 has 14 amino acids. Germline-derived CDR1 and CDR2 are SQVTM and ANQGSEA. CDR3 DNA: TGCAGCGTTGGATCCAGGGAGGGTGGATATGGCTACACCTTC. Translating gives CSVGSREGGYGYTF. Full variable domain (outside the CDR3, taken from reference TRBV29-1 and TRBJ1-2): SAVISQKPSRDICQRGTSLTIQCQVDSQVTMMFWYRQQPGQSLTLIATANQGSEATYESGFVIDKFPISRPNLTFSTLTVSNMSPEDSSIYLCSVGSREGGYGYTFGSGTRLTVV.

This clonotype was seen many times. This chain connects TRBV7-8 to TRBJ2-2; D not certain. From germline, CDR1 is SGHVS and CDR2 FQNEAQ. The V end was cut by 4 bases, the J end by 6 bases, with 12 bases between. The CDR3 is made up of 14 amino acids. This CDR3 reads CASSSPSNPGELFF. CDR3 bases: TGTGCCAGCAGCTCCCCGTCTAATCCCGGGGAGCTGTTTTTT.